This T cell receptor beta chain was sequenced for a study of T cell responses to AZD1222 COVID-19 vaccine. Study conclusions and caveats: Only after the peak T cell response were repertoires sampled.

Pooling was applied to second doses at about 4 or about 12 weeks. TCRdb keeps only in-frame clones here, not all; method: immunoSEQ multiplex PCR. The repertoire has over 130,000 clones, 85% to 90% of them found once; the top ten carry 1.6%. With regard to this clone: Antigen specificity is unknown.

The ends lost 3 bases at V and 2 bases at J; junction bases unmatched: 1. This CDR3 has 14 amino acids. From germline, CDR1 is LNHDA and CDR2 SQIVND (reference sequence). The chain is built from TRBV19 and TRBJ1-2; 9 positions agree with TRBD1. This TCR was sampled from an adult who received the AZD1222 COVID-19 vaccine. Material: peripheral blood, obtained 28 days after the second AZD1222 dose. Written as DNA, the CDR3 is TGTGCCAGTAGTATGGGACAGGGAAACTATGGCTACACCTTC. Translated: CASSMGQGNYGYTF. Combining the CDR3 with reference TRBV19 and TRBJ1-2 gives the whole variable domain DGGITQSPKYLFRKEGQNVTLSCEQNLNHDAMYWYRQDPGQGLRLIYYSQIVNDFQKGDIAEGYSVSREKKESFPLTVTSAQKNPTAFYLCASSMGQGNYGYTFGSGTRLTVV.